A single TCR beta chain is shown here with its context. The antigen is unknown. The V gene end was trimmed by 2 bases and the J gene end by 5 bases; junction bases not matched to a gene: 9. The CDR3 has 16 residues. Germline lookup yields CDR1 SSHAT and CDR2 FNYEAQ (reference sequence). This specimen comes from a study of beta chain features in type 1 diabetes. Across the study: Across every sample, roughly 100 million sorted cells were examined in total. General study findings and limits: TCRB CDR3s from Type 1 diabetes patients were moderately but significantly shorter in all four CD4+ subsets.

Expressed TCRB transcripts were sequenced after all isolated RNA was converted to cDNA. Method: immunoSEQ multiplex PCR; TCRdb's copy keeps in-frame clones and lacks some. The sample carries a few hundred thousand clones, roughly 30% recorded once. The material sequenced was central memory CD4+ T cells from blood. The chain combines TRBV7-7 with TRBJ2-4; 7 positions match TRBD2. This sequence originates from a man aged 25 to 40 in good health. The CDR3 here is CASSLFKGLAENIQYF. The CDR3 DNA follows: TGTGCCAGCAGCTTATTCAAGGGGCTAGCGGAAAACATTCAGTACTTC.